These 8 T cell receptor beta chains share one sample of origin, sequenced in a study of T cells after yellow fever vaccination. TCRdb reanalysed the 5' RACE reads using MiXCR and keeps one entry per CDR3 protein. The table lists a few hundred thousand distinct CDR3 sequences, under 25% of them singletons. The sample consisted of PBMCs, taken 15 days after the yellow fever booster vaccination. The origin of the receptors is a man aged 25 to 40 who received the YFV17D yellow fever vaccine.

The chain couples TRBV20-1 to TRBJ2-2; the D gene is possibly TRBD2 (5 bases). Per the germline V gene, CDR1 is DFQATT and CDR2 is SNEGSKA (reference sequence). The V gene lost 0 bases and the J gene lost 6 bases, with 8 bases spanning the gap. There are 13 residues in the CDR3. The CDR3 bases are TGCAGTGCTAGAGATCGGAGGCCCGGGGAGCTGTTTTTT. Translated: CSARDRRPGELFF.

The chain uses TRBV24-1 and TRBJ2-1; 9 positions match TRBD2. The germline gives CDR1 KGHDR, CDR2 SFDVKD. V shed 5 bases and J 4 bases; nucleotides not matched to a gene: 5. This CDR3 region has 15 residues. This CDR3 is CATSGSAGGYNEQFF. The DNA of the CDR3 is TGTGCCACCAGTGGGAGCGCGGGAGGGTACAATGAGCAGTTCTTC.

This clonotype turned up a few times. This chain uses TRBV12-3 or TRBV12-4 with TRBJ2-7; possible D gene TRBD1, 9 bases. V was cut by 4 bases and J by 5 bases, with 21 bases left in between. CDR3 length: 16 residues. The CDR3: CASSYGGDRAWDEQYF. In DNA form, the CDR3 reads TGTGCCAGCAGTTACGGGGGGGACAGGGCTTGGGACGAGCAGTACTTC.

The chain couples TRBV5-1 to TRBJ2-1, with unresolved D. CDR3 length equals 14 residues. The germline V and J ends were trimmed by 5 bases and 4 bases, with 13 bases remaining between them. Germline V gene sequence: CDR1 SGHRS, CDR2 YFSETQ. The CDR3 region is CASSRSTLYNEQFF. The CDR3 bases are TGCGCCAGCAGTAGATCGACATTGTACAATGAGCAGTTCTTC.

This sequence joins TRBV6-1 and TRBJ2-7; 9 bases line up with TRBD1. Germline CDR1 is MNHNS and CDR2 is SASEGT. Germline trimming cut 6 bases from V and 3 bases from J; bases unmatched to any gene: 15. CDR3 length: 17 amino acids. CDR3 protein: CASSRGQGSSFSYEQYF. DNA for the CDR3: TGTGCCAGCAGCCGGGGACAGGGAAGTTCCTTTAGCTACGAGCAGTACTTC.

The chain combines TRBV3-1 with TRBJ2-1; D is unresolved. In germline, CDR1 is LGHDT, CDR2 YNNKEL (reference sequence). The CDR3 covers 12 residues. The V end was cut by 1 base, the J end by 7 bases, with 5 bases between. CDR3 DNA: TGTGCCAGCAGCCAAGCTTATAATGAGCAGTTCTTC. Its protein product is CASSQAYNEQFF.

This clonotype was counted a few times. This sequence joins TRBV7-3 and TRBJ2-3; D is uncertain. This CDR3 contains 16 residues. From germline, CDR1 is SGHTA and CDR2 FQGTGA. Between the trimmed V and J ends, which lost 2 bases and 3 bases, there was a span of 15 bases. CDR3 sequence reads: CASSLLGGAVTDTQYF. CDR3 bases: TGTGCCAGCAGCTTACTCGGTGGCGCGGTGACAGATACGCAGTATTTT.

V usage is TRBV5-1 and J usage is TRBJ2-1, with 13 bases aligning to TRBD2. V was clipped by 0 bases and J by 8 bases; unmatched bases: 11. Germline CDR1 SGHRS, CDR2 YFSETQ. CDR3 size: 18 residues. The CDR3: CASSLGTSGRIIGDEQFF. CDR3 DNA sequence: TGCGCCAGCAGCTTGGGGACTAGCGGGAGAATTATAGGGGATGAGCAGTTCTTC.